The 22 T cell receptor beta chains in this list originate from one sample, sequenced in a study of blood T cell repertoires in COVID-19. TCRdb's table, derived via immunoSEQ multiplex PCR, lists solely in-frame clones and lacks some. The table records approximately 400,000 clones, 88% of them present only once. Sequencing used PBMCs or T cells enriched from blood (not recorded which). The source of these receptors is a woman younger than 35 who had recovered from COVID-19.

This chain's CDR3 is CASMDTTNYGYTF. The DNA of the CDR3 is TGTGCCAGCATGGACACGACTAACTATGGCTACACCTTC. The V and J genes are TRBV6-5 and TRBJ1-2, with D possibly being TRBD1 (5 bases). Germline CDR1 is MNHEY and CDR2 is SVGAGI. This CDR3 contains 13 residues. V lost 7 bases to trimming and J lost 0 bases, with 9 bases between them.

The V call is TRBV19, the J call TRBJ1-1, with TRBD1 matching 9 bases. The CDR3 is made up of 12 amino acids. V shed 7 bases, J shed 4 bases, and the junction held 1 base outside the gene matches. Per germline, CDR1 LNHDA and CDR2 SQIVND (reference sequence). In DNA form, the CDR3 reads TGTGCCAGTAAGACAGGGGGCACTGAAGCTTTCTTT. Translation gives CASKTGGTEAFF.

The chain links TRBV5-1 to TRBJ1-2; tentatively, D is TRBD1 (6 bases). V was pared by 6 bases and J by 6 bases, with 27 bases between. Germline V gives CDR1 SGHRS, CDR2 YFSETQ. CDR3 size: 17 residues. In DNA, the CDR3 is TGCGCCAGCAAACCCTTAGGGGGGGAGCTAAAAGAGCATGGCTACACCTTC. Translating gives CASKPLGGELKEHGYTF.

V is TRBV7-2 and J is TRBJ2-1; 8 bases fit TRBD1. Germline CDR1 is SGHTA and CDR2 is FQGNSA. V shed 2 bases, J shed 0 bases, and the junction held 3 bases outside the gene matches. CDR3 length equals 16 residues. CDR3 sequence reads: CASSLTGQGSYNEQFF. DNA of the CDR3: TGTGCCAGCAGCTTAACAGGACAGGGCTCCTACAATGAGCAGTTCTTC.

The rearrangement links TRBV6-6 to TRBJ2-1; no definite D call. Germline loops: CDR1 MNHNY, CDR2 SVGAGI (reference sequence). CDR3 length equals 12 residues. Trimming took off 0 bases at V and 9 bases at J, with 6 bases between the two ends. This CDR3 is CASSYSPGEQFF. The CDR3 region has the DNA TGTGCCAGCAGTTACTCTCCGGGTGAGCAGTTCTTC.

The J gene is TRBJ1-1, the V gene TRBV11-2; no firm D call. Trimming took off 8 bases at V and 1 base at J, with 5 bases between the two ends. The V gene's germline CDR1 is SGHAT and CDR2 FQNNGV. The CDR3 totals 11 residues. The CDR3 protein is CASGGNTEAFF. The CDR3 bases are TGTGCCAGCGGCGGGAACACTGAAGCTTTCTTT.

V usage is TRBV12-5 and J usage is TRBJ1-4; no reliable D call. The CDR3 contains 14 residues. V was cut by 4 bases and J by 8 bases, with 14 bases left in between. Germline V CDR1 and CDR2: LGHNT, FRNRAP. The DNA of the CDR3 is TGTGCTAGTGGTTGGATTTCGAGAGGGGAAAAACTGTTTTTT. Encoded protein: CASGWISRGEKLFF.

Comments on this clone: Mismatch with germline at one junction end may stem from a read error. The chain joins TRBV7-7 to TRBJ1-6; 7 bases map to TRBD1. The germline CDR1 and CDR2 sequences are SSHAT and FNYEAQ (reference sequence). This CDR3 is 14 amino acids long. CDR3 coding DNA: TGTGCTAGCAGCTTAGCAGGGGGGGATTCACCCCTCCACTTT. This translates into CASSLAGGDSPLHF.

This chain links TRBV20-1 with TRBJ1-6; the match to TRBD1 covers 7 bases. The CDR3 spans 14 residues. V was pared by 3 bases and J by 6 bases, with 5 bases of the junction left unmatched. Germline-derived CDR1 and CDR2 are DFQATT and SNEGSKA (reference sequence). CDR3 sequence: CSASLGQFNSPLHF. CDR3 DNA sequence: TGCAGTGCTAGTTTGGGACAGTTTAATTCACCCCTCCACTTT.

The chain joins TRBV18 to TRBJ1-1; the D is unclear. V was cut by 3 bases and J by 6 bases, with 17 bases left in between. This CDR3 is 15 amino acids long. CDR1 is KGHSH, CDR2 LQKENI, per germline. CDR3 nucleotides: TGTGCCAGCTCACCGGTACGGGTTATCTCCGCTGAAGCTTTCTTT. The encoded protein is CASSPVRVISAEAFF.

The count of this clone is one. The chain links TRBV27 to TRBJ1-1; D not resolved. Trimming took off 4 bases at V and 6 bases at J, with 24 bases between the two ends. The CDR3 length is 17 residues. Germline loops: CDR1 MNHEY, CDR2 SMNVEV (reference sequence). CDR3 amino acids: CASSSRTRRLGSPEAFF. In DNA form, the CDR3 reads TGTGCCAGCAGTTCCCGAACCCGCAGACTCGGGTCCCCTGAAGCTTTCTTT.

The chain has TRBV7-2 and TRBJ2-5, with TRBD2 matching 8 bases. The V gene end was trimmed by 4 bases and the J gene end by 7 bases; junction bases not matched to a gene: 5. The length of the CDR3 is 13 residues. CDR1 is SGHTA and CDR2 is FQGNSA in the germline V gene. The CDR3 DNA is TGTGCCAGCAGCTCCGGGGGGGCCACGACCCAGTACTTC. This gives the protein CASSSGGATTQYF.

The J gene is TRBJ1-2, the V gene TRBV3-1 (or the pseudogene TRBV3-2); D is uncertain. Germline lookup yields CDR1 LGHDT and CDR2 YNNKEL (reference sequence). The CDR3 runs to 14 residues. V shed 2 bases and J shed 4 bases, with 11 bases lying between them. This chain's CDR3 is CASSQPPESYGYTF. CDR3 sequence (DNA): TGTGCCAGCAGCCAACCTCCAGAAAGCTATGGCTACACCTTC.

The V and J genes are TRBV4-1 and TRBJ2-4, with D uncertain. The CDR3 runs to 14 residues. The V and J ends lost 8 bases and 5 bases respectively, with 16 bases between them. CDR1 is MGHRA and CDR2 is YSYEKL in the germline V gene. This CDR3 is CASGTKDLENIQYF. The CDR3 DNA reads as TGCGCCAGCGGCACTAAGGATCTTGAAAACATTCAGTACTTC.

The rearrangement uses TRBV7-9 and TRBJ1-4; TRBD1 is a possible D gene (5 bases). Trimming stripped 5 bases from V and 5 bases from J, with 12 bases between. This CDR3 has 14 amino acids. In germline, CDR1 is SEHNR, CDR2 FQNEAQ (reference sequence). The CDR3 spells CASSRGDGNEKLFF. The CDR3, as DNA: TGTGCCAGCAGCCGCGGGGACGGCAATGAAAAACTGTTTTTT.

The chain is built from TRBV5-4 and TRBJ2-1, with D possibly matching TRBD2 (7 bases). Germline CDR1 and CDR2: SGHNT and YYREEE (reference sequence). This CDR3 is 15 amino acids long. V lost 2 bases, J lost 3 bases, and 12 bases lay in between. CDR3 DNA sequence: TGTGCCAGCAGCTTAGGGGGGGAACTCTACAATGAGCAGTTCTTC. Protein product: CASSLGGELYNEQFF.

J is TRBJ1-1 and V is TRBV10-3, with 8 bases matching TRBD1. The ends lost 5 bases at V and 11 bases at J; junction bases unmatched: 10. CDR1 ENHRY and CDR2 SYGVKD come from the germline V gene. The CDR3 totals 13 residues. In nucleotides, the CDR3 is TGTGCCATCAGTTACGACAGGGGAGAGTCGGCTTTCTTT. It codes for CAISYDRGESAFF.

This chain links TRBV24-1 with TRBJ1-5; 7 nucleotides line up with TRBD1. Germline loops: CDR1 KGHDR, CDR2 SFDVKD. The CDR3 contains 17 residues. Losses at the gene ends were 2 bases for V and 8 bases for J; bases not matched to a gene: 14. CDR3 bases: TGTGCCACCAGTGATTGCAAAACCGGGACAGTTCCCGAGCCCCAGCATTTT. Amino acids: CATSDCKTGTVPEPQHF.

The J gene is TRBJ2-3, the V gene TRBV28; 8 bases are shared with TRBD1. CDR3 length: 15 amino acids. Trimming cost V 6 bases and J 3 bases; bases outside gene matches: 8. Looked up from germline, CDR1 is MDHEN and CDR2 is SYDVKM. The CDR3 spells CASRFDRGRTDTQYF. The CDR3 DNA follows: TGTGCCAGCAGGTTCGACAGGGGTCGAACAGATACGCAGTATTTT.

The chain has TRBV2 and TRBJ2-5, with 8 nucleotides matching TRBD1. The CDR3 sequence is 14 residues long. Germline V gene lookup returns CDR1 SNHLY and CDR2 FYNNEI. V was pared by 7 bases and J by 5 bases, with 9 bases of the junction left unmatched. CDR3 DNA: TGTGCCAGCACCGCCAGGGGGCAAGGGGAGACCCAGTACTTC. Its protein is CASTARGQGETQYF.

This clone was recorded a few times. This CDR3 is CASSLTSPGNTIYF. As DNA, the CDR3 is TGTGCCAGCAGCTTAACAAGTCCTGGAAACACCATATATTTT. The J gene is TRBJ1-3, the V gene TRBV11-2; no firm D call. V was shortened by 2 bases and J by 2 bases, with 7 bases between the two germline ends. This CDR3 region has 14 residues. CDR1 SGHAT and CDR2 FQNNGV come from the germline V gene.

Only one count was recorded for this clone. CDR3 protein: CASRGTVNEANYGYTF. The CDR3 coding sequence is TGTGCCAGCAGGGGGACAGTGAACGAAGCTAACTATGGCTACACCTTC. The chain recombines TRBV2 with TRBJ1-2, with 7 bases that match TRBD1. The CDR3 is made up of 16 amino acids. Germline trimming cut 6 bases from V and 0 bases from J; bases unmatched to any gene: 10. Germline CDR1 SNHLY, CDR2 FYNNEI.